The present T cell receptor beta chain was sequenced within a study of blood T cell repertoires in COVID-19 (TCRdb year 2020). As for the study more broadly: Samples covering the acute and convalescent phases of COVID-19 were provided by collaborators in the United States, Italy and Spain. The material from the prospective study consisted of cDNA or gDNA derived from T cells, B-cell-depleted T cells, or PBMCs. Subjects who had been exposed to COVID-19, were actively infected with it, or had recovered from it provided the deeply sampled blood TCRbeta repertoires that made up the dataset. A freely available public database, intended as a resource for researchers studying the immune response to SARS-CoV-2, is where the repertoires were released. The samples were drawn from two sources: the first 160 participants of the ongoing ImmuneRACE study, and 1,254 subjects contributed by 6 global collaborators. A de-identified subject ID, COVID-19 status, age in years and sex were almost always included in the sample metadata. Where HLA class I and class II types were available, the types were taken from metadata supplied by the sample provider, not from assay-based typing. What the work shows at the level of the full study, not this receptor alone: Clinical and demographic metadata were provided uncurated, with the amount varying by source and participant.

The immunoSEQ Assay, a bias-controlled multiplex PCR, was used to amplify TCRbeta CDR3 regions from genomic DNA. The authors processed their data as follows. The number of nucleated cells in each sample was estimated by amplification of reference gene primers within the assay. To quantify the absolute abundance of each unique TCRbeta CDR3 rearrangement, sequence reads were collapsed and filtered. For each sample, productive Simpson clonality was calculated as the square root of Simpson's diversity index over productive rearrangements. Drawn from immuneACCESS, this table holds only the in-frame rearrangements with V and J called that TCRdb kept. Clones are partly lost; checked studies trace under half to an unresolved V gene and leave the rest unexplained. Clonal size and the V and J genes are those of that table, whereas D and trimming came from the DNA. Across this sample there are about 44,000 clones, with roughly 84% seen only once. About 4% of the sample belongs to the ten largest clones.

Based on the germline V gene, the CDR1 and CDR2 sequences are MNHEY and SVGAGI. The CDR3 sequence holds 15 residues, the cysteine and phenylalanine included. Kept here is only the CDR3 DNA, which spans 45 bases and is read in frame from base 1. Germline trimming amounts to 6 bases on V and 2 bases on J, with 7 as the count of junction bases outside the gene matches. A remark on this clone: The antigen it recognizes is unknown. Base-call qualities are not available, and no considerably larger clone is one nucleotide away.

Whole blood was collected in K2EDTA tubes by collaborating institutions according to the institutions' own protocols. For TCRbeta analysis, collaborator samples were shipped as frozen whole blood, as isolated PBMCs, or as DNA extracted from either sample type. This clonotype was sampled from a woman between 65 and 79 years old with acute or convalescent COVID-19. The material sequenced was peripheral blood. The chain is made from TRBV6-5 and TRBJ2-7, and TRBD1 aligns with 10 junction nucleotides. The DNA sequence is given as TGTGCCAGCAGGGTTGGGACAGGGGAAGCCTACGAGCAGTACTTC. This sequence encodes CASRVGTGEAYEQYF.